These 21 T cell receptor beta chains were all obtained from the same sample, sequenced in a study of regulatory T cells in long-lasting Graves disease (dated by TCRdb to the early 2020s). Receptor libraries were prepared by multiplex PCR. Sequencer: Illumina HiSeq 4000. iRepertoire HTBI primers and Arm-PCR amplification of CDR3 regions were used to construct TCR beta libraries. TCRdb reprocessed the public reads (quality trimming at Q25 with fastp, clone calling with MiXCR) and kept in-frame beta chains. Every distinct CDR3 protein forms one entry, paired with its most common genes and DNA. The sample yields 300,000 to 400,000 distinct CDR3 sequences; approximately 15% were counted once. The ten largest clones take up just under 30% of the sample. This specimen's time point label, per the study, means: newly diagnosed GD, antithyroid drugs for less than 3 months. For both TCR sequencing and RNA sequencing, RNA was extracted from PBMCs in TRIzol.

The data also belong to a second study, concerning T cells in Graves' hyperthyroidism and ophthalmopathy.

This specimen consisted of peripheral blood mononuclear cells (PBMCs), obtained at new diagnosis, from a patient treated with antithyroid drugs. The receptors here all came from a man between 40 and 49 years old with Graves disease. Donor details come from another sample of the same person, matched by shared clones.

The sample holds a few counts of this clonotype. J is TRBJ2-3 and V is TRBV13; tentatively, D is TRBD1 or TRBD2 (5 bases each). CDR3 length: 14 amino acids. The V and J ends lost 5 bases and 3 bases respectively, with 12 bases between them. Germline CDR1 and CDR2: PRHDT and FYEKMQ (reference sequence). The CDR3 reads CASSKPGTTDTQYF. CDR3 DNA sequence: TGTGCCAGCAGCAAGCCCGGGACGACAGATACGCAGTATTTT.

This clonotype has only a few counts. The rearrangement uses TRBV9 and TRBJ2-2; TRBD1 aligns across 11 bases. CDR3 length: 15 residues. Trimming took 3 bases from V and 7 from J; bases not matched to a gene: 5. Germline V gene sequence: CDR1 SGDLS, CDR2 YYNGEE. The CDR3 DNA reads TGTGCCAGCAGCGAGGACAGGGGGCAGGGCGGGGAGCTGTTTTTT. As protein: CASSEDRGQGGELFF. The whole variable domain, remainder taken from reference TRBV9 and TRBJ2-2, is DSGVTQTPKHLITATGQRVTLRCSPRSGDLSVYWYQQSLDQGLQFLIQYYNGEERAKGNILERFSAQQFPDLHSELNLSSLELGDSALYFCASSEDRGQGGELFFGEGSRLTVL.

This clonotype was observed a handful of times. Because it lacks the conserved phenylalanine or tryptophan at the end, this CDR3 is likely a read error. J is TRBJ2-7 and V is TRBV10-3; D might be TRBD2 (6 bases). Germline loops: CDR1 ENHRY, CDR2 SYGVKD. This CDR3 comprises 14 residues. Trimming shortened V by 0 bases and J by 1 base, and 7 bases separated the two germline ends. CDR3 sequence (DNA): TGTGCCATCAGTGAGTCGCTAGCGTCCTACGAGCAGTACCTC. It encodes CAISESLASYEQYL.

V and J are TRBV5-1 and TRBJ2-5; D not resolved. This CDR3 comprises 16 residues. Trimming shortened V by 0 bases and J by 2 bases, and 14 bases separated the two germline ends. CDR1 is SGHRS, CDR2 YFSETQ, per germline. The CDR3 DNA is TGCGCCAGCAGCTTGGCCTCTCGCCGTGAACAAGAGACCCAGTACTTC. Residues: CASSLASRREQETQYF.

J is TRBJ1-5 and V is TRBV7-2; weak D call: TRBD1 (5 bases). The CDR3 has 14 residues. CDR1 is SGHTA and CDR2 is FQGNSA in the germline V gene. With 2 bases removed from V and 7 bases from J, the gap between germline ends came to 12 bases. CDR3 residues: CASSLQGSGQPQHF. In nucleotides, the CDR3 is TGTGCCAGCAGCTTACAGGGATCGGGGCAGCCCCAGCATTTT.

The chain recombines TRBV6-2 or TRBV6-3 with TRBJ2-5; maybe TRBD2 (5 bases). The germline V gene encodes CDR1 MNHEY and CDR2 SVGEGT. CDR3 length equals 14 residues. The V end lost 5 bases, the J end lost 7 bases, and 17 bases lay between the germline ends. This CDR3 reads CASSEWTGEGTQYF. CDR3 coding DNA: TGTGCCAGCAGTGAATGGACTGGGGAAGGGACCCAGTACTTC.

This clonotype was seen ten or more times. The chain has TRBV12-3 or TRBV12-4 and TRBJ2-5, with D perhaps matching TRBD1 or TRBD2 (5 bases each). The CDR3 totals 13 residues. V lost 4 bases and J 8 bases, leaving 14 bases between the germline ends. The CDR3 region has the DNA TGTGCCAGCAGTTGGGGCCTCGGAGGAACCCAGTACTTC. It specifies CASSWGLGGTQYF.

In its sample, this clonotype was seen many times. This sequence joins TRBV5-1 and TRBJ1-6; the D gene is possibly TRBD1 (5 bases). Germline-derived CDR1 and CDR2 are SGHRS and YFSETQ. V was shortened by 0 bases and J by 8 bases, with 6 bases between the two germline ends. This CDR3 spans 13 amino acids. CDR3 nucleotide sequence: TGCGCCAGCAGCTTGGAGGGACATTCACCCCTCCACTTT. Encoded protein: CASSLEGHSPLHF.

This clonotype was detected ten times or more. This chain joins TRBV2 and TRBJ1-3; no firm D call. The CDR3 runs to 12 residues. The germline gives CDR1 SNHLY, CDR2 FYNNEI. Trimming removed 7 bases from V and 3 bases from J, with 7 bases in between. As DNA, the CDR3 is TGTGCCAGCAATTCGTTTGGAAACACCATATATTTT. This codes for CASNSFGNTIYF.

The chain employs TRBV12-5 and TRBJ2-3, with TRBD2 matching 11 bases. Trimming took 4 bases from V and 2 from J; bases not matched to a gene: 17. From germline, CDR1 is LGHNT and CDR2 FRNRAP. The length of the CDR3 is 20 residues. CDR3 in DNA: TGTGCTAGTGGTTCGGTCACTCCGAGACTAGCGGGGTTTATCACAGATACGCAGTATTTT. Residues: CASGSVTPRLAGFITDTQYF.

This clonotype came up many times. The gene calls are TRBV5-8 and TRBJ1-2; D is ambiguous. Per germline, CDR1 SGHTS and CDR2 YDEGEE. This CDR3 region has 12 residues. V dropped 4 bases and J dropped 8 bases, with 12 bases sitting between them. The CDR3 protein is CASSLTVPGYTF. As DNA, the CDR3 is TGTGCCAGCAGCCTCACAGTACCAGGCTACACCTTC.

This clonotype was found a few times. This clone may be a read error of a much larger clone one base away. The chain employs TRBV5-1 and TRBJ2-2; 8 bases map to TRBD1. The CDR3 is 13 amino acids. The ends lost 5 bases at V and 10 bases at J; junction bases unmatched: 7. Germline V gene data show CDR1 as SGHRS and CDR2 as YFSETQ. Here the CDR3 DNA reads TGCGCCAGCAGAGCTGCAGGGGGCGCGGAGCTGTTTTTT. This gives the protein CASRAAGGAELFF.

This clonotype was found many times. The chain is built from TRBV7-9 and TRBJ2-3, with 7 bases matching TRBD1. Germline CDR1 SEHNR, CDR2 FQNEAQ (reference sequence). V was pared by 5 bases and J by 0 bases, with 5 bases of the junction left unmatched. This CDR3 region has 15 residues. This CDR3 is CASSGVRGSTDTQYF. The CDR3 DNA is TGTGCCAGCAGCGGGGTCAGGGGGAGCACAGATACGCAGTATTTT. Full variable domain (remainder filled in from reference TRBV7-9 and TRBJ2-3): DTGVSQNPRHKITKRGQNVTFRCDPISEHNRLYWYRQTLGQGPEFLTYFQNEAQLEKSRLLSDRFSAERPKGSFSTLEIQRTEQGDSAMYLCASSGVRGSTDTQYFGPGTRLTVL.

The chain links TRBV24-1 to TRBJ2-3, with D perhaps matching TRBD1 (6 bases). Germline loops: CDR1 KGHDR, CDR2 SFDVKD. The CDR3 is 15 residues long. Trimming left V 4 bases short and J 8 bases short, with 18 bases between. The CDR3 DNA reads as TGTGCCACCAGTGAACCAACAGGGACACCAGCTACGCAGTATTTT. Translation gives CATSEPTGTPATQYF.

This clonotype came up many times. This chain joins TRBV5-1 and TRBJ2-1; weak D call: TRBD2 (6 bases). Trimming removed 2 bases from V and 9 bases from J, with 18 bases in between. This CDR3 contains 15 residues. Germline CDR1 and CDR2: SGHRS and YFSETQ. CDR3 residues: CASSLFGEAVGEQFF. CDR3 bases: TGCGCCAGCAGCTTATTTGGGGAGGCGGTTGGTGAGCAGTTCTTC. Combining the CDR3 with reference TRBV5-1 and TRBJ2-1 gives the whole variable domain KAGVTQTPRYLIKTRGQQVTLSCSPISGHRSVSWYQQTPGQGLQFLFEYFSETQRNKGNFPGRFSGRQFSNSRSEMNVSTLELGDSALYLCASSLFGEAVGEQFFGPGTRLTVL.

The sample holds many counts of this clonotype. This chain uses TRBV28 with TRBJ1-5; 7 nucleotides match TRBD1. There are 16 residues in the CDR3. J gave up 2 bases and V 6 bases, and 10 bases lay outside the gene matches. The V gene's germline CDR1 is MDHEN and CDR2 SYDVKM. In nucleotides, the CDR3 is TGTGCCAGCAGCACCCGCGACAGGGTGGGCAATCAGCCCCAGCATTTT. Its translation is CASSTRDRVGNQPQHF.

A single count supports this clonotype. With a far larger clone one base away, a read error is the likely cause. V usage is TRBV6-2 or TRBV6-3 and J usage is TRBJ2-2; D is perhaps TRBD2 (5 bases). CDR3 length equals 12 residues. Per germline, CDR1 MNHEY and CDR2 SVGEGT. DNA of the CDR3: TGTGCCAGCAGTCGGACGGCCGGGGAGCTGTCTTTT. Translating it yields CASSRTAGELSF.

This rearrangement joins TRBV12-3 or TRBV12-4 to TRBJ2-5; maybe TRBD2 (5 bases). CDR3 size: 16 residues. Trimming cost V 6 bases and J 4 bases, with 21 bases left between them. CDR3: CASSQTTGGVRETQYF. As DNA, the CDR3 is TGTGCCAGCAGCCAAACTACCGGAGGAGTCCGAGAGACCCAGTACTTC.

The sample holds a few counts of this clonotype. This chain joins TRBV28 and TRBJ2-2, with TRBD2 identical over 7 bases. V gave up 7 bases and J gave up 4 bases; unmatched junction bases: 21. CDR3 length: 19 residues. Germline lookup yields CDR1 MDHEN and CDR2 SYDVKM. The CDR3 sequence: CASTPIGGWERGGTGELFF. The CDR3 region has the DNA TGTGCCAGCACCCCTATTGGCGGATGGGAGCGGGGAGGCACCGGGGAGCTGTTTTTT.

This clonotype came up many times. V usage is TRBV7-2 and J usage is TRBJ2-3; 12 bases line up with TRBD1. The ends lost 6 bases at V and 4 bases at J; junction bases unmatched: 5. CDR3 length equals 15 residues. CDR1 SGHTA and CDR2 FQGNSA come from the germline V gene. This chain's CDR3 is CASSYRDRGPDTQYF. CDR3 DNA: TGTGCCAGCAGTTATCGGGACAGGGGGCCAGATACGCAGTATTTT.

A note on this clonotype: This clone may be a read error of a much larger clone one base away. The V and J genes are TRBV28 and TRBJ2-7; TRBD2 aligns across 11 bases. CDR3 length equals 15 residues. Germline loops: CDR1 MDHEN, CDR2 SYDVKM. The CDR3, as DNA: TGTGCCAACAGTTCAATACTAGCGGGGGTCTACGAGCAGTACTTC. Encoded protein: CANSSILAGVYEQYF.